This is a list of T cell receptor beta chains from one sample in a study of blood T cells in healthy people across ages. TCRdb called the 5' RACE reads again in MiXCR, with one record for every CDR3 protein. In the table there are roughly 2 million distinct CDR3 sequences, roughly 49% of which are singletons. Sequencing input: blood. These receptors originate from a woman in her thirties or forties in good health. Both conserved end residues are part of each CDR3. The D gene is left open where the match is weak. Clone size is not always given. Where it is, it says once, few, many or a class for expanded clones.

TRBJ1-1 NA NA TRBV15 CATSRDWGGAVTEAFF
TRBJ2-1 NA NA TRBV9 CAGSPPPEGRVSNKNEQFF
TRBJ1-2 NA NA TRBV7-2 CASSSPVAPGDGYTF
TRBJ1-4 NA NA TRBV6-5 CASSYSEGSVEKLFF
TRBJ2-3 few TRBD2 TRBV28 CASSPGTSGGAADTQYF
TRBJ1-5 NA TRBD1 TRBV6-5 CASRKDRGLAPQHF
TRBJ2-5 few TRBD1 TRBV28 CASSTLKRTGSQYF
TRBJ2-5 NA NA TRBV14 CASSQGLQVKGETQYF
TRBJ1-6 NA NA TRBV4-2 CASSQDQQGNNSPLHF
TRBJ2-7 many TRBD2 TRBV7-2 CASSRGLAGAPELYEQYF
TRBJ1-5 NA NA TRBV7-2 CASSLGVEQPQHF
TRBJ2-7 many TRBD1 TRBV5-1 CASSPGQQTYEQYF
TRBJ2-1 NA NA TRBV12-3/TRBV12-4 CASSEGPYDEQFF
TRBJ2-7 few NA TRBV10-3 CAISTDSDYEQYF
TRBJ1-2 few TRBD1 TRBV27 CASSLWTGHGYTF
TRBJ2-5 NA NA TRBV18 CASSMKRDQETQYF
TRBJ1-2 NA NA TRBV4-3 CASSQDPEDTYGYTF